The T cell receptor (beta chain) under discussion was sequenced for a study of T cell responses to AZD1222 COVID-19 vaccine. Whole-study results and caveats: In a largely white British group with more females than males, clonal diversity was possibly underestimated. Seropositive status at baseline applied to only five to seven AZD1222 recipients.

Trimming removed 4 bases at V and 5 bases at J, with 15 bases between. CDR3 length: 14 amino acids. The germline V gene has CDR1 SGHRS and CDR2 YFSETQ. This clone was picked up a small number of times. The antigen is unknown. Repertoires were generated with immunoSEQ multiplex PCR, while TCRdb's copy carries only in-frame clones and drops some. The data show fewer than 120,000 clones, with around 90% seen just once and 3.2% held by the top ten. Sequenced here: peripheral blood, sampled on day 0 of AZD1222 vaccination. This TCR came from an adult in good health. This chain links TRBV5-1 with TRBJ1-2; unclear D gene. The CDR3 sequence: CASSREQTTYGYTF. CDR3 DNA sequence: TGCGCCAGCAGCCGGGAACAAACAACTTATGGCTACACCTTC.